A selection of T cell receptor beta chains follows, all from one sample in a study of early T cells in non-severe SARS-CoV-2 infection. TCRdb recomputed calls from the 5' RACE reads with MiXCR, one row per CDR3 protein. The table lists 45,000 to 70,000 distinct CDR3 sequences, around 8% of them singletons, with 8% to 11% in the top ten. The source was whole blood, collected at baseline. These receptors all come from an adult who was a healthcare worker with PCR-confirmed SARS-CoV-2 infection or an uninfected control (not recorded which). Each CDR3 is given with its conserved first and last residue. Fields, in order: J gene, V gene, D gene, clone size, CDR3 DNA, CDR3 protein. D genes are given only for firm matches. A row's size may be missing; if present it is once, few, many or a size class.

J gene: TRBJ2-1; V gene: TRBV7-9; D gene: TRBD1; clone size: few; CDR3 DNA: TGTGCCAGCAGCCTCCAGACAGGGTCTGAGCTCTACAATGAGCAGTTCTTC; CDR3 protein: CASSLQTGSELYNEQFF
J gene: TRBJ2-2; V gene: TRBV7-9; D gene: NA; clone size: many; CDR3 DNA: TGTGCCAACCCCTCAGATTTGAAGGGGGCGAACACCGGGGAGCTGTTTTTT; CDR3 protein: CANPSDLKGANTGELFF
J gene: TRBJ2-1; V gene: TRBV7-9; D gene: TRBD2; clone size: few; CDR3 DNA: TGTGCCAGCAGCCCCCTAGCGGGAGGTTACAATGAGCAGTTCTTC; CDR3 protein: CASSPLAGGYNEQFF
J gene: TRBJ2-4; V gene: TRBV12-3/TRBV12-4; D gene: TRBD2; clone size: NA; CDR3 DNA: TGTGCCAGCAGTTCGCGGACTAGCGGAGTAGCCAAAAACATTCAGTACTTC; CDR3 protein: CASSSRTSGVAKNIQYF
J gene: TRBJ1-3; V gene: TRBV20-1; D gene: NA; clone size: NA; CDR3 DNA: TGCAGTGCCCGACCGGGACTGCTATCTGGAAACACCATATATTTT; CDR3 protein: CSARPGLLSGNTIYF
J gene: TRBJ2-5; V gene: TRBV29-1; D gene: NA; clone size: NA; CDR3 DNA: TGCAGCAGCCAGGGGTACCAAGAGACCCAGTACTTC; CDR3 protein: CSSQGYQETQYF
J gene: TRBJ2-1; V gene: TRBV5-4; D gene: NA; clone size: NA; CDR3 DNA: TGTGCCAGCACCCAGGACGGTGGGGCTTACAATGAGCAGTTCTTC; CDR3 protein: CASTQDGGAYNEQFF
J gene: TRBJ2-1; V gene: TRBV12-3/TRBV12-4; D gene: NA; clone size: NA; CDR3 DNA: TGTGCCAGCAGTTTTTGGGGCAATGAGCAGTTCTTC; CDR3 protein: CASSFWGNEQFF
J gene: TRBJ2-7; V gene: TRBV4-1; D gene: NA; clone size: many; CDR3 DNA: TGCGCCAGCAGCCAAGTAGGGTCCGGGGGCGAGCAGTACTTC; CDR3 protein: CASSQVGSGGEQYF
J gene: TRBJ2-1; V gene: TRBV28; D gene: TRBD1; clone size: NA; CDR3 DNA: TGTGCCAGCAGCCGGGACAGGGGGACCAGTGAGCAGTTCTTC; CDR3 protein: CASSRDRGTSEQFF